The 17 T cell receptor beta chains below come from one sample, sequenced in a study of Graves' ophthalmopathy and Graves' hyperthyroidism. The authors amplified TCR beta CDR3 regions, and they did so from RNA transcripts for repertoire sequencing. The first round was an RT-PCR with HTBI primers, and the second round was a multiplex PCR. TCRdb reprocessed the multiplex PCR reads with MiXCR, giving one entry per CDR3 protein. The data show roughly 600,000 distinct CDR3 sequences, less than 45% seen once. Sequences were obtained from peripheral blood or thyroid tissue (not recorded which). Source of these receptors: an adult man with Graves' hyperthyroidism.

This clonotype was seen ten or more times. The chain employs TRBV28 and TRBJ1-6; D uncertain. Trimming cost V 2 bases and J 14 bases, with 7 bases left between them. CDR1 MDHEN and CDR2 SYDVKM come from the germline V gene. This CDR3 spans 11 amino acids. CDR3 DNA sequence: TGTGCCAGCAGTTTACGGCAGGCCCTCCACTTT. This sequence encodes CASSLRQALHF.

The V call is TRBV7-9, the J call TRBJ2-7, with TRBD1 matching 9 bases. The CDR3 covers 15 residues. Trimming cost V 6 bases and J 2 bases; bases outside gene matches: 8. Per the germline V gene, CDR1 is SEHNR and CDR2 is FQNEAQ (reference sequence). DNA for the CDR3: TGTGCCAGCAGTTGGGACAGGGCGGCAACCTACGAGCAGTACTTC. Translation: CASSWDRAATYEQYF.

This clonotype has a count of ten or more. The CDR3 DNA sequence: TGTGCCAGCAGTAACGGGATCTCTGGGGCCAACGTCCTGACTTTC. This translates into CASSNGISGANVLTF. The chain recombines TRBV12-3 or TRBV12-4 with TRBJ2-6, with D perhaps TRBD2 (5 bases). The CDR3 runs 15 residues. V lost 5 bases and J 0 bases, leaving 8 bases between the germline ends.

The chain couples TRBV25-1 to TRBJ1-2, with D uncertain. Trimming removed 6 bases from V and 1 base from J, with 18 bases in between. Germline V gene data show CDR1 as MGHDK and CDR2 as SYGVNS. This CDR3 region has 16 residues. The CDR3 coding sequence is TGTGCCAGCAGCCAAGATCTTGTAGTAAGTAACTATGGCTACACCTTC. It translates to CASSQDLVVSNYGYTF.

J is TRBJ2-7 and V is TRBV20-1; 13 bases map to TRBD2. The CDR3 sequence is 15 residues long. Germline-derived CDR1 and CDR2 are DFQATT and SNEGSKA (reference sequence). The CDR3 reads CRTSGGKISSYEQYF. In DNA form, the CDR3 reads TGCAGGACTAGCGGGGGGAAAATAAGCTCCTACGAGCAGTACTTC.

This clonotype was detected many times. This chain links TRBV7-6 with TRBJ2-5; perhaps D is TRBD1 or TRBD2 (6 bases each). V was clipped by 2 bases and J by 2 bases, with 15 bases between them. The germline CDR1 and CDR2 sequences are SGHVS and FNYEAQ. The CDR3 is made up of 16 amino acids. The CDR3 loop reads CASSLRGATVQETQYF. The CDR3 DNA follows: TGTGCCAGCAGCTTAAGGGGGGCTACAGTACAAGAGACCCAGTACTTC.

Worth noting for this clonotype: Given the absence of the conserved phenylalanine or tryptophan at the CDR3 end, a read error is likely. The chain links TRBV6-1 to TRBJ1-1; 7 positions agree with TRBD1. The germline gives CDR1 MNHNS, CDR2 SASEGT. Trimming cost V 6 bases and J 5 bases; bases outside gene matches: 3. This CDR3 contains 12 residues. This CDR3 reads CASSPGGTEAFL. CDR3 nucleotide sequence: TGTGCCAGCAGCCCAGGGGGTACTGAAGCTTTCCTT.

This clonotype was seen only a few times. One base away lies a much larger clone, so this may be a sequencing read error. This chain joins TRBV10-3 and TRBJ1-2; 8 positions match TRBD1. The CDR3 has 17 amino acids. Germline CDR1 and CDR2: ENHRY and SYGVKD. V shed 6 bases and J 5 bases; nucleotides not matched to a gene: 17. The CDR3 DNA reads TGTGCCATCAGAGACGTGACAGGGGAAAAATCGCCGTATGGCTACACCTTC. The encoded protein is CAIRDVTGEKSPYGYTF.

In its sample, this clonotype was seen once. V gene TRBV15 combines with J gene TRBJ2-5; 9 bases match TRBD1. The V gene's germline CDR1 is LNHNV and CDR2 YYDKDF (reference sequence). The CDR3 has 17 residues. J gave up 4 bases and V 3 bases, and 12 bases lay outside the gene matches. The CDR3 region is CATSSLGTGQGIETQYF. CDR3 sequence (DNA): TGTGCCACCAGCAGCTTGGGAACCGGACAGGGGATAGAGACCCAGTACTTC.

For this clonotype: Without the conserved terminal phenylalanine or tryptophan, this CDR3 likely stems from a read error. It is unclear where the CDR3 begins or ends on the DNA, so no DNA is shown, and the CDR3 is as TCRdb lists it. The V and J genes are TRBV5-1 and TRBJ2-1. Including both end residues, the CDR3 is 16 amino acids long. Per the germline V gene, CDR1 is SGHRS and CDR2 is YFSETQ. CDR3: CASSLELTEAPTMSSC.

For this clonotype: One end of the junction does not line up with germline, which may come from a read error. This chain joins TRBV20-1 and TRBJ1-1; TRBD1 matches 7 bases. CDR3 length equals 13 residues. Germline values: CDR1 DFQATT, CDR2 SNEGSKA (reference sequence). This CDR3 reads CSAIGTANTEAFF. The CDR3, as DNA: TGCAGTGCCATCGGGACAGCGAACACTGAAGCCTTCTTT.

In its sample, this clonotype was seen many times. The chain couples TRBV5-1 to TRBJ1-4; 7 nucleotides line up with TRBD1. J lost 7 bases, V lost 0 bases, and 6 bases had no gene match. From germline, CDR1 is SGHRS and CDR2 YFSETQ. The CDR3 is made up of 15 amino acids. The CDR3 DNA follows: TGCGCCAGCAGCTTGGCAGGGGGTAAGGGTGAAAAACTGTTTTTT. Protein sequence: CASSLAGGKGEKLFF. Variable domain in full (rest from reference TRBV5-1 and TRBJ1-4): KAGVTQTPRYLIKTRGQQVTLSCSPISGHRSVSWYQQTPGQGLQFLFEYFSETQRNKGNFPGRFSGRQFSNSRSEMNVSTLELGDSALYLCASSLAGGKGEKLFFGSGTQLSVL.

This clonotype showed up just a few times. The V gene is TRBV19, the J gene TRBJ1-1, with D tentatively TRBD1 (6 bases). The CDR3 contains 14 residues. Trimming removed 3 bases from V and 5 bases from J, with 13 bases in between. CDR1 and CDR2 from the germline V gene are LNHDA and SQIVND (reference sequence). The CDR3 protein is CASSIAGARTEAFF. CDR3 nucleotides: TGTGCCAGTAGTATTGCGGGGGCGCGGACTGAAGCTTTCTTT.

This clonotype has at least ten counts. The chain recombines TRBV29-1 with TRBJ1-2; unclear D gene. With 2 bases removed from V and 8 bases from J, the gap between germline ends came to 12 bases. This CDR3 is 12 amino acids long. The germline V gene encodes CDR1 SQVTM and CDR2 ANQGSEA. CDR3 sequence reads: CSVESPQQGYTF. DNA for the CDR3: TGCAGCGTTGAATCACCCCAGCAGGGCTACACCTTC.

To note about this clonotype: At one boundary the junction diverges from the germline segment, which might be a read error. V and J are TRBV19 and TRBJ2-7; no firm D call. The CDR3 has 8 amino acids. In germline, CDR1 is LNHDA, CDR2 SQIVND (reference sequence). The CDR3 spells CASSTLDF. CDR3 DNA: TGTGCCAGTAGTACCCTGGACTTC.

This clonotype showed up just once. The chain combines TRBV5-1 with TRBJ2-1, with 9 positions matching TRBD2. CDR3 length: 16 residues. V gave up 0 bases and J gave up 12 bases; unmatched junction bases: 13. Germline CDR1 SGHRS, CDR2 YFSETQ. The CDR3: CASSLVAGGPSDTQFF. The CDR3 DNA is TGCGCCAGCAGCTTGGTCGCGGGGGGGCCCTCAGATACGCAGTTCTTC.

The genes are TRBV20-1 and TRBJ2-7; D is perhaps TRBD2 (6 bases). The V end lost 7 bases, the J end lost 7 bases, and 20 bases lay between the germline ends. The CDR3 extends over 13 amino acids. The germline CDR1 and CDR2 sequences are DFQATT and SNEGSKA (reference sequence). The CDR3 spells CSVRVGGDGEQYF. The CDR3 DNA is TGCAGTGTCAGGGTTGGCGGGGACGGTGAGCAGTACTTC.